This T cell receptor (beta chain) came from a study of liver allograft versus peripheral blood T cells. Study at large: Repertoires from peripheral blood of liver transplant recipients were compared with those inside their transplanted livers. Study-level findings and limits: The authors reported that T cell receptor repertoires inside liver allografts differed from those in peripheral blood.

This clonotype qualifies as medium-sized. Antigen: not known. Using its own MiXCR run on the reads, TCRdb lists one record per CDR3 protein. The sample consists of some 15,000 distinct CDR3 sequences, under 30% of them appearing once. Trimming took off 6 bases at V and 4 bases at J, with 9 bases between the two ends. The CDR3 consists of 12 residues. Germline values: CDR1 MNHEY, CDR2 SVGAGI. The chain couples TRBV6-5 to TRBJ2-5; D gene uncertain. The sequence was obtained from a human patient who had a liver transplant. The graft donor may have contributed some T cells. The CDR3 region is CASREVGETQYF. CDR3 nucleotide sequence: TGTGCCAGCAGAGAGGTTGGAGAGACCCAGTACTTC.